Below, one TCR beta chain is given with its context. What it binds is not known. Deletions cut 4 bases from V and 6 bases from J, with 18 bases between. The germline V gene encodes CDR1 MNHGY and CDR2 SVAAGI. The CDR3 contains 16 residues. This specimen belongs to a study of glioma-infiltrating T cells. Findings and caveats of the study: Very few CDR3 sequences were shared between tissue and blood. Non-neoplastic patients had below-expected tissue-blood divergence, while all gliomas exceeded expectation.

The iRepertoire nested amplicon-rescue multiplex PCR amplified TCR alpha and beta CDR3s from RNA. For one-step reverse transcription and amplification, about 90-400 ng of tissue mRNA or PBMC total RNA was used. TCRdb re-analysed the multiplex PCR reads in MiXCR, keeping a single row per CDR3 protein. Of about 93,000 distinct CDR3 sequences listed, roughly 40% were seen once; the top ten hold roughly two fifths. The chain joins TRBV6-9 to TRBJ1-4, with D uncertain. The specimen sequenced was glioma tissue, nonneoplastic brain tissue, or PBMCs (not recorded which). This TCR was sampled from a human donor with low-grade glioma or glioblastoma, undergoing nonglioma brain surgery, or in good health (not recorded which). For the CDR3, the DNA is TGTGCCAGCAGTTGGAACAGCCAGGAACTGGATGAAAAACTGTTTTTT. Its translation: CASSWNSQELDEKLFF.